What follows are 9 T cell receptor beta chains derived from one specimen sequenced in a study of identical twins. TCRdb fed the 5' RACE reads into MiXCR, producing one record per CDR3 protein. The sample consists of approximately 700,000 distinct CDR3 sequences, roughly 18% of them appearing once. These data were likewise used in another study, on T cells expressing NK-cell markers.

Sequenced material: PBMCs. The receptors were gathered from a woman under 30 in good health.

This chain connects TRBV20-1 to TRBJ2-1; D tentatively fits TRBD1 or TRBD2 (5 bases each). Germline-derived CDR1 and CDR2 are DFQATT and SNEGSKA (reference sequence). The V gene lost 1 base and the J gene lost 6 bases, with 19 bases spanning the gap. The CDR3 has 16 amino acids. In nucleotides, the CDR3 is TGCAGTGCTAGAGTCGGTGGGGGTGCCCTCCCCAATGAGCAGTTCTTC. Encoded protein: CSARVGGGALPNEQFF.

This clonotype was picked up a small number of times. The chain uses TRBV5-6 and TRBJ2-7; D perhaps matches TRBD2 (6 bases). The CDR3 is made up of 17 amino acids. V lost 4 bases and J 3 bases, leaving 23 bases between the germline ends. The germline CDR1 and CDR2 sequences are SGHDT and YYEEEE. The CDR3 loop is CASSRTALRGASYEQYF. CDR3 sequence (DNA): TGTGCCAGCAGCCGAACCGCCCTACGCGGGGCCAGCTACGAGCAGTACTTC.

This clonotype was detected only a few times. The chain links TRBV20-1 to TRBJ2-3; 10 bases are a match to TRBD2. The CDR3 spans 12 residues. Per germline, CDR1 DFQATT and CDR2 SNEGSKA (reference sequence). The CDR3 nucleotides are TGCAGCCTAGCGGGGGGCACAGATACGCAGTATTTT. It encodes CSLAGGTDTQYF.

V and J are TRBV4-2 and TRBJ2-1; tentatively, D is TRBD2 (6 bases). The V gene's germline CDR1 is LGHNA and CDR2 YNFKEQ. The CDR3 sequence is 14 residues long. V lost 4 bases and J 5 bases, leaving 12 bases between the germline ends. CDR3 region: CASSRRGLNNEQFF. DNA of the CDR3: TGTGCCAGCAGCCGGCGAGGACTAAACAATGAGCAGTTCTTC.

This clonotype showed up many times. The genes are TRBV18 and TRBJ1-4; a weak D match, TRBD1 (5 bases). CDR1 is KGHSH and CDR2 is LQKENI in the germline V gene. The length of the CDR3 is 14 residues. The V and J ends lost 0 bases and 7 bases respectively, with 9 bases between them. This CDR3 reads CASSPPGDAEKLFF. In DNA form, the CDR3 reads TGTGCCAGCTCACCACCGGGGGACGCTGAAAAACTGTTTTTT.

The J gene is TRBJ2-1, the V gene TRBV20-1; the D call may be TRBD1 or TRBD2 (5 bases each). The CDR3 spans 14 residues. The V and J ends lost 2 bases and 9 bases respectively, with 17 bases between them. CDR1 DFQATT and CDR2 SNEGSKA come from the germline V gene (reference sequence). Written as DNA, the CDR3 is TGCAGTGCTAGATCTTGGGACCCCTTAAGTGAGCAGTTCTTC. Its protein product is CSARSWDPLSEQFF.

V is TRBV12-3 or TRBV12-4 and J is TRBJ2-1; TRBD1 might be the D (6 bases). V was cut by 6 bases and J by 3 bases, with 18 bases left in between. The CDR3 extends over 16 amino acids. CDR3 in DNA: TGTGCCAGCAGCCGAAACACAGGGATCGACTACAATGAGCAGTTCTTC. Protein sequence: CASSRNTGIDYNEQFF.

This clonotype was found many times. The chain couples TRBV6-6 to TRBJ2-3; TRBD2 might be the D (6 bases). This CDR3 has 13 residues. The V end was cut by 8 bases, the J end by 0 bases, with 9 bases between. The germline V gene has CDR1 MNHNY and CDR2 SVGAGI (reference sequence). CDR3 bases: TGTGCCAGCGGGGGGTCTAGCACAGATACGCAGTATTTT. The encoded protein is CASGGSSTDTQYF.

This clonotype was recorded a few times. V gene TRBV10-3 combines with J gene TRBJ1-1; D is possibly TRBD1 (6 bases). V lost 8 bases to trimming and J lost 3 bases, with 13 bases between them. Germline-derived CDR1 and CDR2 are ENHRY and SYGVKD. There are 13 residues in the CDR3. CDR3 protein: CAILGAQDTEAFF. The CDR3 DNA is TGTGCCATCTTGGGGGCCCAGGACACTGAAGCTTTCTTT.